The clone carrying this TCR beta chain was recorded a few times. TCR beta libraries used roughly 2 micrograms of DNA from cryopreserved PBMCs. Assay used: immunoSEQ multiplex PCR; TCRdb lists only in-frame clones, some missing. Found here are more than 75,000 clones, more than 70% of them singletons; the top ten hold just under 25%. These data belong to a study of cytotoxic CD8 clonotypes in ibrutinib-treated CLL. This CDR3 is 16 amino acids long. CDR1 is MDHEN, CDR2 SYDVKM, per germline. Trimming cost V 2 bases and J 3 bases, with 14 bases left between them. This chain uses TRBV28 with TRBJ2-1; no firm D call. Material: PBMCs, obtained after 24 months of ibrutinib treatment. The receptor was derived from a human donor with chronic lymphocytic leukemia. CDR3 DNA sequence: TGTGCCAGCAGTTTAGGGTTCGTAGCAGGCTACAATGAGCAGTTCTTC. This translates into CASSLGFVAGYNEQFF.